This T cell receptor (beta chain) was sequenced in a study of T cells in Graves' hyperthyroidism and ophthalmopathy. The ends lost 7 bases at V and 7 bases at J; junction bases unmatched: 11. The CDR3 runs to 14 residues. Germline V lookup: CDR1 MDHEN, CDR2 SYDVKM. Amplified TCR beta CDR3 regions came from RNA transcripts. TCR CDR3 regions were first amplified by RT-PCR with HTBI primers. TCRdb called the multiplex PCR reads again in MiXCR, with one record for every CDR3 protein. The sample comprises about 350,000 distinct CDR3 sequences, approximately 14% of which are singletons, and about 22% rests with the top ten.

Input material: blood. The genes are TRBV28 and TRBJ1-1, with 8 bases lining up with TRBD1. The TCR was taken from a woman younger than 45 with Graves' hyperthyroidism. The CDR3 region is CASKRQGPLNEAFF. The CDR3 DNA reads TGTGCCAGCAAACGACAGGGGCCCCTTAATGAAGCTTTCTTT.